This T cell receptor (gamma chain) was obtained from a study of Vδ1+ human thymocytes. After alphabeta T cell depletion, CD3+ Vdelta1+ Vdelta2- thymocytes were sorted. Notes on this clone: Its antigen remains unknown.

Study-wide findings and caveats: Despite high sort purity, roughly 20% of thymic T cell receptor delta sequences were Vdelta2. In the thymus, TRG and TRD repertoires looked highly polyclonal with Gaussian CDR3 lengths. Bulk repertoire data may be misinterpreted because of unexpected Vdelta2 sequences.

RNA was extracted from the cells and then reverse transcribed. CDR3 amplicons came from multiplex PCR with pooled V-gene forward and constant-region reverse primers. TCRdb ran CATT on the multiplex PCR reads. The sample carries 36,000 or so gamma-chain clones, 20% to 25% recorded once. V gave up 9 bases and J gave up 3 bases; unmatched junction bases: 2. Germline V gene lookup returns CDR1 EGSNGY and CDR2 YDSYNSKV. The CDR3 sequence is 10 residues long. The clonotype originates from a girl less than two years old who had congenital heart surgery. The V and J genes are TRGV2 and TRGJ1 or TRGJ2. Sequenced: Vdelta1+ gamma-delta thymocytes from the thymus. Indicated subset: FACS-sorted CD3+ TCRalphabeta- TCRVdelta1+ TCRVdelta2- thymocytes. The CDR3 loop is CATPYYKKLF. The CDR3, as DNA: TGTGCCACCCCTTATTATAAGAAACTCTTT.